This entry describes one T cell receptor beta chain. Its target is not known. The sample comes from a study of post-analysis software for immune sequencing data. General study points: TRBV5-6, TRBV5-1 and TRBV20-1 were among a few TRBV segments more frequent in patients than controls.

Looked up from germline, CDR1 is SNHLY and CDR2 is FYNNEI. Trimming cost V 4 bases and J 6 bases; bases outside gene matches: 9. The CDR3 is 16 amino acids. Built from TCR beta cDNA, the libraries had unique molecular identifiers in them. TCRdb passed the PCR reads through MiXCR, listing each CDR3 protein once. This sample has roughly 730,000 distinct CDR3 sequences, with roughly 27% found just once. The receptor comes from a girl between 5 and 17 years old with multiple sclerosis. This chain connects TRBV2 to TRBJ2-1; TRBD2 matches 10 bases. The sample consisted of blood. In nucleotides, the CDR3 is TGTGCCAGCAGTGCCGGATGGACTAGCGGTTTCAATGAGCAGTTCTTC. This sequence encodes CASSAGWTSGFNEQFF.